This T cell receptor (beta chain) was identified in a study of blood T cell repertoires in COVID-19. On the study more broadly: T cells, B-cell-depleted T cells, or PBMCs supplied cDNA or gDNA.

Patients at the Seattle site were enrolled during active infection and followed longitudinally. From germline, CDR1 is LGHDT and CDR2 YNNKEL (reference sequence). V lost 2 bases to trimming and J lost 0 bases; unmatched junction nucleotides: 6. The CDR3 is 16 residues long. Under the authors' procedure: Amplification from reference gene primers served as the basis for estimated nucleated cell counts. The repertoire was sequenced with immunoSEQ multiplex PCR; TCRdb's copy has only in-frame clones and lacks some. That table supplies the V and J calls and clone size; D and trimming were determined from the DNA. The sample records under 300,000 clones, around 89% being singletons.

Input material: peripheral blood. The sequence was collected from a woman aged 60 to 75 with COVID-19, enrolled during active disease. The chain employs TRBV3-1 (or the pseudogene TRBV3-2) and TRBJ2-5; 7 bases align to TRBD1. Here the CDR3 DNA reads TGTGCCAGCAGCCAATGGGACAGAGCTGACCAAGAGACCCAGTACTTC. Amino acids: CASSQWDRADQETQYF.